This TCR beta chain was captured in a study of post-analysis software for immune sequencing data. Study-level findings and limits: Five or six TRBV segments (TRBV5-6, TRBV5-1 and TRBV20-1 among them) occurred more frequently in patients than in controls.

Germline V CDR1 and CDR2: LGHDT, YNNKEL (reference sequence). CDR3 length: 15 residues. Deletions cut 0 bases from V and 6 bases from J, with 14 bases between. The authors incorporated unique molecular identifiers into the TCR beta cDNA libraries. Each CDR3 protein gets one entry after TCRdb re-called the PCR reads with MiXCR. The sample holds roughly 800,000 distinct CDR3 sequences, 30% seen once. Points on this clonotype: What it recognizes is unknown.

The rearrangement joins TRBV3-1 to TRBJ1-2; the D is unclear. Sequencing was done on a sample of blood. This TCR derives from a girl between 10 and 17 years old with multiple sclerosis. CDR3 coding DNA: TGTGCCAGCAGCCAAGAAAAGTGGAGCAACGATGGCTACACCTTC. Amino acid sequence: CASSQEKWSNDGYTF.